These T cell receptor beta chains were read from a single sample in a study of identical twins. TCRdb itself ran the 5' RACE reads through MiXCR, one entry per CDR3 protein. Altogether about 660,000 distinct CDR3 sequences are present, 8.5% to 9% being singletons, with the ten largest covering 0.8% to 1%. These data were likewise used in another study, on yellow fever vaccine responses in identical twins.

The sequenced sample consisted of PBMCs. The receptors stem from a woman younger than 35 in good health. CDR3s include the opening cysteine and the closing phenylalanine or tryptophan. The order of the fields is J gene, V gene, D gene, clone size, CDR3 protein, CDR3 DNA. A D gene is named only where the DNA matches it firmly. Expanded clones get a size class; other rows say once, few or many, or leave the size out.

j_call: TRBJ2-2; v_call: TRBV20-1; d_call: NA; clone_size: NA; cdr3_aa: CSAGIISTGELFF; cdr3_nt: TGCAGTGCAGGCATTATCTCCACCGGGGAGCTGTTTTTT
j_call: TRBJ2-1; v_call: TRBV29-1; d_call: NA; clone_size: few; cdr3_aa: CSGGQSSYNEQFF; cdr3_nt: TGCAGCGGCGGGCAGAGCTCCTACAATGAGCAGTTCTTC
j_call: TRBJ2-3; v_call: TRBV15; d_call: NA; clone_size: NA; cdr3_aa: CATSSSSAGTDTQYF; cdr3_nt: TGTGCCACCAGCAGCTCATCGGCAGGCACAGATACGCAGTATTTT
j_call: TRBJ2-6; v_call: TRBV3-1; d_call: NA; clone_size: NA; cdr3_aa: CASSQRPFSLSGANVLTF; cdr3_nt: TGTGCCAGCAGCCAGCGGCCGTTCTCTTTGTCTGGGGCCAACGTCCTGACTTTC
j_call: TRBJ2-1; v_call: TRBV7-2; d_call: NA; clone_size: many; cdr3_aa: CASSAPYNEQFF; cdr3_nt: TGTGCCAGCAGCGCCCCTTACAATGAGCAGTTCTTC
j_call: TRBJ2-5; v_call: TRBV9; d_call: NA; clone_size: many; cdr3_aa: CASSGDLTRKTQYF; cdr3_nt: TGTGCCAGCAGCGGGGACCTAACAAGGAAGACCCAGTACTTC
j_call: TRBJ1-2; v_call: TRBV28; d_call: NA; clone_size: few; cdr3_aa: CASNSGWGYTF; cdr3_nt: TGTGCCAGCAACTCAGGGTGGGGCTACACCTTC
j_call: TRBJ2-7; v_call: TRBV20-1; d_call: NA; clone_size: few; cdr3_aa: CSARTPALRDEQYF; cdr3_nt: TGCAGTGCTAGGACGCCGGCGCTTAGGGACGAGCAGTACTTC
j_call: TRBJ2-2; v_call: TRBV18; d_call: NA; clone_size: few; cdr3_aa: CASSPKDGELFF; cdr3_nt: TGTGCCAGCTCACCTAAGGACGGGGAGCTGTTTTTT
j_call: TRBJ2-1; v_call: TRBV4-1; d_call: TRBD2; clone_size: NA; cdr3_aa: CASSQSGLAYDEQFF; cdr3_nt: TGCGCCAGCAGCCAATCGGGACTAGCTTACGATGAGCAGTTCTTC